The rows below give T cell receptor beta chains drawn from one sample of a study of blood T cell repertoires in COVID-19. Here immunoSEQ multiplex PCR was the method, and the copy in TCRdb shows in-frame clones only, minus some. Of approximately 58,000 clones detected, 75% to 85% appear once; the ten largest clones hold around 5.9%. The sample comprised peripheral blood. The receptors derive from a woman aged 60-70 years with acute or convalescent COVID-19. The CDR3 runs from the conserved cysteine through the conserved F or W. The D gene is left open where the match is weak. Expanded clones get a size class; other rows say once, few or many, or leave the size out.

j_gene	v_gene	abundance	d_gene	len	CDR3aa	CDR3nt
TRBJ2-1	TRBV12-3/TRBV12-4	once	NA	13	CASSYRVPNEQFF	TGTGCCAGCAGTTACAGGGTTCCCAATGAGCAGTTCTTC
TRBJ1-3	TRBV10-2	NA	NA	14	CASTTGGTGNTIYF	TGCGCCAGCACCACGGGGGGAACTGGAAACACCATATATTTT
TRBJ1-2	TRBV6-1	NA	NA	14	CASSEEGSNYGYTF	TGTGCCAGCAGTGAAGAGGGGTCTAACTATGGCTACACCTTC
TRBJ1-1	TRBV19	NA	TRBD1	16	CASSAGTGVRNTEAFF	TGTGCCAGTAGTGCCGGGACAGGGGTGAGGAACACTGAAGCTTTCTTT
TRBJ2-3	TRBV2	NA	NA	17	CASSLGWSGALPDTQYF	TGTGCCAGCAGCTTGGGGTGGAGCGGAGCCCTCCCAGATACGCAGTATTTT
TRBJ1-2	TRBV6-5	once	NA	12	CASSSSGAGYTF	TGTGCCAGCAGTTCATCAGGGGCTGGCTACACCTTC
TRBJ2-7	TRBV5-6	NA	TRBD1	14	CASSPGTGSYEQYF	TGTGCCAGCAGCCCCGGGACAGGGTCCTACGAGCAGTACTTC
TRBJ1-4	TRBV19	few	TRBD1	16	CASSTQTGEGNEKLFF	TGTGCCAGTAGTACCCAAACAGGGGAAGGGAATGAAAAACTGTTTTTT
TRBJ1-2	TRBV3-1/TRBV3-2	NA	NA	13	CASSQVAGAGYTF	TGTGCCAGCAGCCAAGTCGCGGGTGCTGGCTACACCTTC
TRBJ1-1	TRBV7-9	few	NA	13	CASSLGGGTEAFF	TGTGCCAGCAGCTTAGGAGGGGGCACTGAAGCTTTCTTT
TRBJ1-4	TRBV19	NA	NA	13	CASSVEGGEKLFF	TGTGCCAGTAGCGTCGAGGGAGGAGAAAAACTGTTTTTT
TRBJ2-7	TRBV10-3	NA	TRBD1	15	CAISESRQGAGEQYF	TGTGCCATCAGTGAGTCGAGACAGGGGGCTGGCGAGCAGTACTTC
TRBJ2-7	TRBV5-5	NA	TRBD2	16	CACGAPLAGDTYEQYF	TGTGCCTGCGGGGCCCCTTTAGCGGGGGATACCTACGAGCAGTACTTC
TRBJ1-5	TRBV9	NA	NA	13	CASSRQADQPQHF	TGTGCCAGCAGCAGGCAGGCTGATCAGCCCCAGCATTTT
TRBJ1-1	TRBV11-3	NA	TRBD1	13	CASSRDRGTEAFF	TGTGCCAGCAGCCGGGACAGGGGCACTGAAGCTTTCTTT
TRBJ2-7	TRBV6-5	NA	TRBD2	12	CATQRETYEQYF	TGTGCCACACAGCGGGAGACCTACGAGCAGTACTTC
TRBJ1-4	TRBV9	NA	NA	15	CASSPQGRPNEKLFF	TGTGCCAGCAGCCCCCAGGGAAGACCTAATGAAAAACTGTTTTTT